This T cell receptor (beta chain) comes out of a study of blood T cell repertoires in COVID-19. Original methodology: From reference gene primer amplification, estimates of nucleated cell counts were derived. Clones were sequenced by immunoSEQ multiplex PCR, and TCRdb holds only the in-frame ones, with some missing. The V and J calls and clone size are taken from that table; D and trimming were inferred from the DNA. This sample has around 150,000 clones; 87% occur once, and the top ten carry 5% to 6%. V gave up 0 bases and J gave up 14 bases; unmatched junction bases: 8. Germline V gene data show CDR1 as MNHEY and CDR2 as SVGAGI. The CDR3 runs to 15 residues.

This clonotype was sampled from a human donor in a cohort sampled during active COVID-19. Sequenced input: peripheral blood. This chain uses TRBV6-5 with TRBJ1-6, with 9 bases fitting TRBD1. The chain's CDR3 is CASSYSKGQGPSLHF. The CDR3 nucleotides are TGTGCCAGCAGTTACTCGAAGGGACAGGGTCCATCCCTCCACTTT.